This paragraph covers one TCR beta chain sequence. What this receptor recognizes is not known. Base qualities are not recorded, but no much larger clone differs from it by a single base. The data belong to a study of T-cell memory formation after mild COVID-19 (dated by TCRdb to the early 2020s). With regard to the full study: TCR sequence clusters from the two donors were found to be largely donor specific. In a couple of donors, T-cell clones that expanded and contracted after mild COVID-19 were tracked by sequencing TCRalpha and TCRbeta repertoires over time. The cohort was made up of two young adult volunteers, one female and one male, who were previously healthy.

There are 16 amino acids in the CDR3, from cysteine to phenylalanine inclusive. The only DNA kept is the CDR3, 48 bases in frame from the first base. For CDR1 and CDR2, the germline V gene (reference sequence) lists DFQATT and SNEGSKA. After removal of 6 bases from V and 7 bases from J, the junction retains 16 bases not matched to a gene. The sequencing machine was an Illumina NovaSeq 6000. TCRalpha and TCRbeta cDNA libraries were built by 5'RACE with constant-segment primers, adding sample barcodes and unique molecular identifiers. Trizol reagent was used to extract RNA from every sample. Library amplification was performed in two PCR steps, and a second sample barcode and Illumina TruSeq adapters were introduced in the second step. Libraries were sequenced on an Illumina NovaSeq with 2 x 150 bp paired-end reads. As for the authors' bioinformatics: The reads were demultiplexed and collapsed into UMI-guided consensus sequences using migec v1.2.7. Using mixcr v2.1.11, UMI consensuses were aligned to TRA and TRB V and J templates and then assembled into clonotypes. A clonotype was counted as expanded or contracted only if both edgeR and NoisET called the change significant, with noise models trained on biological replicates. For edgeR calls, a false discovery rate-adjusted p below 0.01 and a log2 fold-change threshold of 1 were applied. As an exploratory analysis of dynamics, max-normalized trajectories of the 1000 most abundant clonotypes were examined with PCA combined with hierarchical clustering. Each responding clone was given a CD4 or CD8 phenotype based on the CD4+ and CD8+ repertoires, which had been sequenced separately. TCRdb reanalyzed the raw reads on its own, using fastp at Q25 for trimming and MiXCR for clone calling, and kept in-frame beta chains. All rows with the same CDR3 protein become a single entry with the most common DNA and genes. Clone size and V and J calls follow TCRdb, not the original study. The sample includes around 410,000 distinct CDR3 sequences, with about 22% observed a single time. The ten largest clones take up 10% to 15% of the sample.

Ficoll-Paque density gradient centrifugation was the method used to isolate PBMCs. Results and caveats for the whole study, not just this receptor: Some responding clones were detected in pre-infection memory, suggesting pre-existing cross-reactive memory T cells joined the SARS-CoV-2 response. Contracting CD4+ clones were found mainly in CM and EM memory subsets, while CD8+ clones were enriched in EMRA. SARS-CoV-2 specificity of the second-wave clones peaking on day 37 was not confirmed. The study included only a couple of mild cases, and larger cohorts that include severe cases with pre-infection samples were judged to be necessary. From day 15 to 85, contracting clones showed balanced CD4/CD8 phenotypes, whereas a second wave of clones that expanded from day 15 to 37 leaned towards CD4+.

Recombination connected TRBV20-1 to TRBJ2-1, with 9 bases matching TRBD2. Specimen: PBMCs or a T cell subset sorted from them (not recorded which). This receptor was obtained from an adult woman who had mild COVID-19 (a few samples of this study predate the infection). The sample titles of this study are shuffled in the database, so cell type and time point are left out; the donor was told from shared clones. The CDR3: CSARSISGSNLNEQFF. The sequenced DNA is TGCAGTGCCAGATCGATTAGCGGGAGTAATCTGAATGAGCAGTTCTTC.